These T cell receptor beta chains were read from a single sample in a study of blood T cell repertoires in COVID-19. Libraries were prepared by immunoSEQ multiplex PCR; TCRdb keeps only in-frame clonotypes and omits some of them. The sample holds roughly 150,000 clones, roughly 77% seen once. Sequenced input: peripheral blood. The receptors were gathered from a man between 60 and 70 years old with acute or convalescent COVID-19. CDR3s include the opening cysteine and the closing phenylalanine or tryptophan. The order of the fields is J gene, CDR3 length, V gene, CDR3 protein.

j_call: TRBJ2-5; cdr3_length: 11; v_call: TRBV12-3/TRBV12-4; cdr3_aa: CASSGRGTQYF
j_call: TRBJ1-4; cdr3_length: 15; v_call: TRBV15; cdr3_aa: CATSGKTGGNEKLFF
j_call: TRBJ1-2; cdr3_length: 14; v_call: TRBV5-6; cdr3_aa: CASSSPTGAYGYTF
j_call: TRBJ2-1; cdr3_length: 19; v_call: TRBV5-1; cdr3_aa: CASSLAGKNSGLGGGEQFF
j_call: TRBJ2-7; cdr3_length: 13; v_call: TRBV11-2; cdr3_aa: CASSLNRVYEQYF
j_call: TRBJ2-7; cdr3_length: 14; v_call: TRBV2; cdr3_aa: CASTGREGAYEQYF
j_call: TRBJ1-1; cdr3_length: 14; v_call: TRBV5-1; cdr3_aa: CASSLAQGAIFLFF
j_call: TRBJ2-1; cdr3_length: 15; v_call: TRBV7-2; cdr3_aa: CASSRTSGKGAEQFF
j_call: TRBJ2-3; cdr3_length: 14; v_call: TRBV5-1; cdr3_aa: CASSSGQPTDTQYF
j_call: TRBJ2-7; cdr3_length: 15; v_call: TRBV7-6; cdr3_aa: CASSGTGQEFYEQYF
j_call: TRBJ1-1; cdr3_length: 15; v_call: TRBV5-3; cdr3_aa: CARSPAGKRGTEAFF
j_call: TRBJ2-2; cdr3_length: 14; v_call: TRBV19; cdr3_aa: CATWTGGGTGELFF
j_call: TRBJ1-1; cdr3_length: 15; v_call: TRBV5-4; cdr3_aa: CASSGAGAGGTEAFF
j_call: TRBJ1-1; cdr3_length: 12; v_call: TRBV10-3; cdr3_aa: CAISVRLTEAFF
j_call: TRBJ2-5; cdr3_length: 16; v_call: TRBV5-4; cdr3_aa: CASSLAGLAGPETQYF
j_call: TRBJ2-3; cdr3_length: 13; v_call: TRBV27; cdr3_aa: CASSRRRADTQYF
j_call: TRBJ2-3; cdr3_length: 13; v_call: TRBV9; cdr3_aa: CASSVPQADTQYF
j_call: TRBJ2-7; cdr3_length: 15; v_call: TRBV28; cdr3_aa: CASSLFITGSYEQYF
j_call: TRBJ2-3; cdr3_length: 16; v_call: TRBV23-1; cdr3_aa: CASSQSGQGIPYTQYF
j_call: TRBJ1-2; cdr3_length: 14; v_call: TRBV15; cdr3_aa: CATSRSTSGYGYTF
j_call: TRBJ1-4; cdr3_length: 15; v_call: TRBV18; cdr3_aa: CASSPGRADVGKLFF
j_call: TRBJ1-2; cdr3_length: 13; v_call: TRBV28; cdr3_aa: CASSFAGRGGYTF
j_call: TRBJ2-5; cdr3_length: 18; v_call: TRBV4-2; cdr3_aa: CASSQDNNLAGGQETQYF